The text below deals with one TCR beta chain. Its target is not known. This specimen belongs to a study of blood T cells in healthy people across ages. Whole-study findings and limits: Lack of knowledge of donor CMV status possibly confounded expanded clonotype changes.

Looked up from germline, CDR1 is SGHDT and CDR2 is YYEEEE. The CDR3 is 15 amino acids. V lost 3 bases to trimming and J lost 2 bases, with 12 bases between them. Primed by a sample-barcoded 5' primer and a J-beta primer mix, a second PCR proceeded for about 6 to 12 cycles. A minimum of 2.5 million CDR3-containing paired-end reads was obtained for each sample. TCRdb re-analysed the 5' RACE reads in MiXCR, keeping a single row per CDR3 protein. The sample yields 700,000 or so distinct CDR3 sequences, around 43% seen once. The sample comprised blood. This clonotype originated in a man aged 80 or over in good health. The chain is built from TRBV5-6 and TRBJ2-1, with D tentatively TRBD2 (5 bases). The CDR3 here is CASSWEFRAYNEQFF. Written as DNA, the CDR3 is TGTGCCAGCAGCTGGGAGTTTCGAGCCTACAATGAGCAGTTCTTC.